This T cell receptor (beta chain) was identified in a study of neurological immune-mediated disorders. Study details: Disease course was recorded as relapsing-remitting for about 30 and secondary progressive for about 8.5% of the 34 multiple sclerosis patients.

Synthesis of cDNA was performed by 5'RACE using 10-nucleotide random UMIs. From 15-18 subjects, each sequencing run yielded over 160 million TCR-beta sequences. MiXCR was run by TCRdb on the 5' RACE reads, yielding one entry per CDR3 protein. This table has 65,000 to 90,000 distinct CDR3 sequences, 2.5% to 4% appearing once. Germline lookup yields CDR1 KGHSH and CDR2 LQKENI. The length of the CDR3 is 13 residues. V was clipped by 2 bases and J by 7 bases, with 9 bases between them. This clonotype was found many times. Sequenced sample: PBMCs. V and J are TRBV18 and TRBJ2-1; D not resolved. The clonotype originates from a woman between 45 and 65 years old with multiple sclerosis. Here the CDR3 DNA reads TGTGCCAGCTCACCATATCCACTTAATGAGCAGTTCTTC. Encoded protein: CASSPYPLNEQFF.